The subject of this entry is one T cell receptor (beta chain). Antigen specificity is unknown. These data belong to a study of CD8 T cells in ankylosing spondylitis. Study-wide findings and caveats: A TCR beta motif made of 7 to 9 highly homologous variants seemed typical of ankylosing spondylitis blood. The disease-linked clones had a CD8+ phenotype and low blood frequencies.

Using its own MiXCR run on the 5' RACE reads, TCRdb lists one record per CDR3 protein. The top ten clones hold approximately 16% of a sample with 190,000 or so distinct CDR3 sequences, 9.5% to 15% of them seen once. Trimming took 4 bases from V and 0 from J, leaving 10 bases between them. Germline V gene lookup returns CDR1 MNHEY and CDR2 SMNVEV (reference sequence). The CDR3 length is 15 residues. This chain links TRBV27 with TRBJ2-1, with D tentatively TRBD2 (5 bases). Source material: blood, either unsorted or a sorted T cell fraction (not recorded which). This sequence originates from a male donor with ankylosing spondylitis or in good health (not recorded which). The CDR3 coding sequence is TGTGCCAGCAGTTCGCTAGCCGGCTCCTACAATGAGCAGTTCTTC. Residues: CASSSLAGSYNEQFF.